The clone carrying this TCR beta chain was observed a handful of times. The data stem from a study of OX40 agonist ivuxolimab in advanced cancers. The CDR3 loop spans 14 amino acids. Looked up from germline, CDR1 is ENHRY and CDR2 is SYGVKD. The V end lost 0 bases, the J end lost 10 bases, and 10 bases lay between the germline ends. Sequencing used immunoSEQ multiplex PCR; TCRdb keeps in-frame clones, though not all of them. The data show about 37,000 clones, 78% seen once. The receptor comes from an adult with an advanced solid tumor such as melanoma, head and neck, liver or kidney cancer. The sample in question was CD4+ or CD8+ T cells sorted from blood, obtained in a trial of the OX40 agonist ivuxolimab. The chain recombines TRBV10-3 with TRBJ1-6; D is possibly TRBD1 (5 bases). CDR3 protein: CAISESDRGSPLHF. The CDR3 coding sequence is TGTGCCATCAGTGAGTCTGACAGAGGCTCACCCCTCCACTTT.